This entry lists 8 T cell receptor beta chains sequenced from one sample in a study of beta chain features in type 1 diabetes. The sequenced template was cDNA made from the entire isolated RNA. TCRdb keeps only in-frame clones here, not all; method: immunoSEQ multiplex PCR. The table shows around 330,000 clones, with 9.5% to 12% occurring only once. The sample consisted of naive CD4+ T cells from blood. These receptors were obtained from a woman aged 25-40 years in good health.

The chain joins TRBV28 to TRBJ2-7; possibly TRBD1 for D (6 bases). V dropped 5 bases and J dropped 4 bases, with 15 bases sitting between them. The V gene's germline CDR1 is MDHEN and CDR2 SYDVKM. The CDR3 consists of 14 residues. The CDR3 here is CASSPGQIRYEQYF. The CDR3, as DNA: TGTGCCAGCAGTCCGGGACAAATCCGATACGAGCAGTACTTC.

This clone was seen a few times. The CDR3 DNA is TGTGCCAGCAGCACAACCGGGACAGGGAAGTTCTTC. It is translated as CASSTTGTGKFF. The V call is TRBV7-3, the J call TRBJ2-1; TRBD1 matches 9 bases. This CDR3 region has 12 residues. Trimming cost V 5 bases and J 14 bases; bases outside gene matches: 7. Germline loops: CDR1 SGHTA, CDR2 FQGTGA.

V gene TRBV9 combines with J gene TRBJ2-5; tentatively, D is TRBD2 (5 bases). This CDR3 is 14 amino acids long. CDR1 is SGDLS and CDR2 is YYNGEE in the germline V gene. Trimming took 3 bases from V and 2 from J, leaving 11 bases between them. This CDR3 reads CASSDQRKQETQYF. DNA for the CDR3: TGTGCCAGCAGCGACCAGCGGAAACAAGAGACCCAGTACTTC.

This clone was seen more than once but under ten times. The rearrangement uses TRBV5-4 and TRBJ2-2; 11 bases map to TRBD2. The junction had 12 bases not matched to a gene; V was cut back by 2 bases and J by 3 bases. The germline V gene encodes CDR1 SGHNT and CDR2 YYREEE (reference sequence). The CDR3 runs to 19 residues. The CDR3 DNA is TGTGCCAGCAGCTTCGGGGCTAGCGGGAGGAGTAGACACACCGGGGAGCTGTTTTTT. Protein: CASSFGASGRSRHTGELFF.

This clone was picked up a small number of times. The rearrangement links TRBV4-2 to TRBJ2-1; 8 bases are a match to TRBD2. J was trimmed by 4 bases and V by 4 bases; bases with no gene match: 12. Germline lookup yields CDR1 LGHNA and CDR2 YNFKEQ. The CDR3 sequence is 17 residues long. CDR3 in amino acids: CASSPRLGAGGYNEQFF. The CDR3 nucleotides read TGTGCCAGCAGCCCCCGTTTGGGTGCGGGGGGATACAATGAGCAGTTCTTC.

The J gene is TRBJ2-5, the V gene TRBV13; 7 bases align to TRBD2. V lost 4 bases to trimming and J lost 5 bases; unmatched junction nucleotides: 10. This CDR3 spans 15 amino acids. The germline V gene has CDR1 PRHDT and CDR2 FYEKMQ (reference sequence). The CDR3 DNA reads TGTGCCAGCAGCTACGGGGGGATAAGAGGGGAGACCCAGTACTTC. Amino acid sequence: CASSYGGIRGETQYF.

V usage is TRBV28 and J usage is TRBJ2-7; TRBD1 matches at 8 bases. This CDR3 is built from 17 residues. Germline V gene data show CDR1 as MDHEN and CDR2 as SYDVKM. The V and J ends lost 5 bases and 2 bases, in that order; junction bases with no gene match: 14. CDR3 amino acids: CASSPITGGLDTYEQYF. CDR3 in DNA: TGTGCCAGCAGTCCGATAACAGGGGGACTGGATACCTACGAGCAGTACTTC.

This clone occurred a few times. In DNA, the CDR3 is TGTGCCACCAGCAGACGGGGACTAGCGGGGGGGTTATACAATGAGCAGTTCTTC. This encodes CATSRRGLAGGLYNEQFF. This chain connects TRBV15 to TRBJ2-1; 16 bases match TRBD2. Germline-derived CDR1 and CDR2 are LNHNV and YYDKDF (reference sequence). After removal of 2 bases from V and 4 bases from J, the junction contained 5 bases not matched to a gene. This CDR3 region has 18 residues. Together with reference TRBV15 and TRBJ2-1, the CDR3 gives the full variable domain: DAMVIQNPRYQVTQFGKPVTLSCSQTLNHNVMYWYQQKSSQAPKLLFHYYDKDFNNEADTPDNFQSRRPNTSFCFLDIRSPGLGDTAMYLCATSRRGLAGGLYNEQFFGPGTRLTVL.